The source of this TCR beta chain is a study of shared T cell receptors in the human thymus (dated by TCRdb to the early 2020s). Context from the whole study: The study examined how self-reactive, shared T-cell receptor alpha chains are generated in the human thymus.

This clone was seen once. Its binding antigen is unknown. No base qualities exist here, and no much larger clone lies one base off it. V is clipped by 1 base and J by 3 bases, and the sequence between their germline boundaries is 13 bases long. As encoded in the germline V gene (reference sequence), CDR1 is PRHDT while CDR2 is FYEKMQ. There are 15 amino acids in the CDR3, from cysteine to phenylalanine inclusive. The CDR3 DNA has 45 bases and is translated from base 1. Library prep was done by the immunoSEQ multiplex PCR assay. Imported from immuneACCESS, the table was reduced by TCRdb to in-frame sequences with V and J called. These copies leave out some clones; in studies compared against another copy, an unresolved V gene accounts for under half, and the cause of the remainder is not known. This sample gives 500,000 to 550,000 clones in total; roughly 74% of them show up just once. Roughly 0.013% of the sample rests with the top ten.

Another study also made use of these data, one on human thymus T cells. Per the second study: In Finland, the donors were immunologically healthy infants who were having open corrective cardiac surgery for congenital heart defects. Thymus tissue was collected as surgical resects that were removed during corrective cardiac surgery. Both the thymic and the peripheral blood repertoires appeared to show biased V and J gene segment usage. The related research reported highly overlapping thymic TCR repertoires among unrelated individuals. TCR alpha and beta repertoires from about eight infant thymus samples and four related peripheral blood samples were characterized in the study. Donor ages ranging from 7 to 244 days were recorded, and about six male and a couple of female infants were included in the cohort. Thymocytes were released mechanically from tissue and stored at -70 °C as pellets of about 8.5-31 million cells. Genomic DNA was extracted from frozen cell pellets with a QIAsymphony instrument. The immunoSEQ multiplex PCR assay was used to amplify the TCRB and TCRAD loci from a standardized amount of quality-controlled genomic DNA. The amplicons spanned the V(D)J region and were long enough to cover the CDR3 and allow V and J genes to be identified. The amplicons were sequenced on an Illumina platform via the commercial immunoSEQ service. Primer bias and sequencing errors were corrected using previously described methods, and TCRAD and TCRB definitions followed the IMGT database. Analysis of the repertoires was done with immunoSEQ Analyzer 3.0 and VDJTools and included basic statistics, V/J segment usage, diversity estimates, rarefaction and pairwise overlap. Diversity was estimated with Chao1, ChaoE, Efron-Thisted, Shannon and inverse Simpson indices, and also on datasets down-sampled to the smallest sample. Repertoire overlap was assessed by strict matching of CDR3 nucleotide sequence, V gene and J gene, and clustering was done by Jaccard-based multidimensional scaling. On average, thymus samples yielded roughly 770,000 unique TCRB clonotypes, whereas blood samples yielded some 92,000.

The sequencing sample was made of thymocytes. This TCR was sampled from a boy less than two years old with a congenital heart defect. Donor details come from another sample of the same person, matched by shared clones. Here the chain combines TRBV13 and TRBJ2-7; a tentative D match to TRBD1 spans 6 bases. The nucleotides read TGTGCCAGCAGCTTAGACGGGACACAGGTCTACGAGCAGTACTTC. Its translation reads: CASSLDGTQVYEQYF.